What follows are 7 T cell receptor beta chains derived from one specimen sequenced in a study of T cells expressing NK-cell markers. Each CDR3 protein gets one entry in TCRdb, which reprocessed the 5' RACE reads and gives no DNA. The sample totals a few hundred thousand distinct CDR3 sequences; its top ten clones hold roughly 5.5%. The sample taken for sequencing was blood T cells: a sorted CD56 or NKG2C T cell subset, CD4+ or CD8+ T cells, or bulk PBMC T cells (not recorded which). Every receptor here comes from a man aged 18 to 69 in good health.

This chain uses TRBV25-1 with TRBJ1-1; the TCRdb call, TRBD1, lacks DNA for checking. This CDR3 has 13 amino acids. CDR1 and CDR2 from the germline V gene are MGHDK and SYGVNS. This CDR3 is CASSEGGLTEAFF.

The chain joins TRBV7-2 to TRBJ2-7; TCRdb's D call of TRBD1 is untestable without DNA. The CDR3 loop spans 16 amino acids. Germline CDR1 and CDR2: SGHTA and FQGNSA. CDR3 in amino acids: CASSLKGTDSHYEQYF. Using reference TRBV7-2 and TRBJ2-7 for the parts outside the CDR3, the full variable domain is GAGVSQSPSNKVTEKGKDVELRCDPISGHTALYWYRQSLGQGLEFLIYFQGNSAPDKSGLPSDRFSAERTGGSVSTLTIQRTQQEDSAVYLCASSLKGTDSHYEQYFGPGTRLTVT.

CDR3 sequence reads: CSSTQGFGDTEAFF. The chain couples TRBV6-1 to TRBJ1-1. CDR1 and CDR2 from the germline V gene are MNHNS and SASEGT. The CDR3 is 14 amino acids.

The V and J genes are TRBV5-5 and TRBJ2-7; without DNA, the TCRdb call of TRBD1 cannot be checked. Germline-derived CDR1 and CDR2 are SGHKS and YYEKEE (reference sequence). The CDR3 has 15 residues. The CDR3 sequence is CASSLLMGETYEQYF.

The rearrangement links TRBV18 to TRBJ1-4; TCRdb's assignment of TRBD1 cannot be checked, as there is no DNA. The germline V gene encodes CDR1 KGHSH and CDR2 LQKENI. This CDR3 is built from 14 residues. CDR3 residues: CASSSRGHAEKLFF.

This sequence joins TRBV6-2 or TRBV6-3 and TRBJ2-7. The germline V gene has CDR1 MNHEY and CDR2 SVGEGT. This CDR3 is 12 amino acids long. CDR3 in amino acids: CASSLTHGQQYF.

CDR3 region: CASSPTDAGSYNSPLHF. V and J are TRBV6-1 and TRBJ1-6. The germline gives CDR1 MNHNS, CDR2 SASEGT. The CDR3 loop spans 17 amino acids.